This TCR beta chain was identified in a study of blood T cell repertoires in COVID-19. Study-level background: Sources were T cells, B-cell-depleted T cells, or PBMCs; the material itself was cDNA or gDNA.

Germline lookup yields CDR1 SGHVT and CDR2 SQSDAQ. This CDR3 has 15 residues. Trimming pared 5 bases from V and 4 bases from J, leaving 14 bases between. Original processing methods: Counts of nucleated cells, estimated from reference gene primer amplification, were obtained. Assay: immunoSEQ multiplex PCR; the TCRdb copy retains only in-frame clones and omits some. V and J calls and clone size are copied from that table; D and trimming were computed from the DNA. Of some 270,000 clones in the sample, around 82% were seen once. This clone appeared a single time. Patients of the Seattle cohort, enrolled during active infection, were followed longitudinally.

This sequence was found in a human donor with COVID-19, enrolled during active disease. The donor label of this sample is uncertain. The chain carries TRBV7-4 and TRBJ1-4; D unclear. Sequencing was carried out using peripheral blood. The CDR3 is CASSRRVIHNEKLFF. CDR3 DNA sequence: TGTGCCAGCAGCCGACGGGTTATACATAATGAAAAACTGTTTTTT.